This T cell receptor (beta chain) was identified in a study of Ad26.COV2.S vaccination and SARS-CoV-2 variants. Study-wide context: Donor was one of the participants in the Ad26.COV2.S arm of the COV1001 trial. Study-wide findings and caveats: Reported findings describe substantial breadth in spike-specific CD8+ and CD4+ T cell responses following vaccination.

Treatment of the sample: approximately 18 received Ad26.COV2.S at low or high dose, single or two shots; several received placebo; per-sample allocation not given. Sampling was performed 63 days after the first vaccine or placebo injection. The donor's status was that of an adult aged 18-55 years in Boston. An Ad26 vector expressing Wuhan-strain SARS-CoV-2 spike served as the vaccine. This CDR3 spans 11 amino acids. Germline V gene lookup returns CDR1 DFQATT and CDR2 SNEGSKA (reference sequence). V was clipped by 6 bases and J by 4 bases, with 10 bases between them. Details on this clone: Its antigen is undetermined.

Profiled with immunoSEQ multiplex PCR; TCRdb holds only in-frame clones, not every one. This table has some 370,000 clones, about four fifths appearing once. The input for sequencing was peripheral blood, taken in a trial of Ad26.COV2.S vaccine versus placebo. The chain combines TRBV20-1 with TRBJ2-7; D ambiguous. This clonotype was obtained from a person aged 18-60 years who received the Ad26.COV2.S COVID-19 vaccine or a placebo. The CDR3 DNA reads TGCAGTGCGAGCCCCGAATACGAGCAGTACTTC. Translating it yields CSASPEYEQYF.